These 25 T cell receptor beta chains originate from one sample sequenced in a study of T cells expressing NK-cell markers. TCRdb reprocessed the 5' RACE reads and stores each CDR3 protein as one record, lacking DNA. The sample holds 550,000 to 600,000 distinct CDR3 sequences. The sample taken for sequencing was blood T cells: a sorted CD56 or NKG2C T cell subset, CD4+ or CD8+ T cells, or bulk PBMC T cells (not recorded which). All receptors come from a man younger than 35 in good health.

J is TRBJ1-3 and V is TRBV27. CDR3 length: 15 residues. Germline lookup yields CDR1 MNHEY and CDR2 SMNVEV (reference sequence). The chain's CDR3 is CASSRGQTSGNTIYF.

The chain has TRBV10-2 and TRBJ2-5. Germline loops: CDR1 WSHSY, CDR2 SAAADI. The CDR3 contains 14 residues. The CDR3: CASSQAGSQETQYF.

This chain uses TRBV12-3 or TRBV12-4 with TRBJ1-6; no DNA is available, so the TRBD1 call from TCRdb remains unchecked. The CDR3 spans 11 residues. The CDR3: CASTRGSPLHF.

CDR3 sequence reads: CASSLPGRGLAKNIQYF. The genes are TRBV4-1 and TRBJ2-4; there is no DNA to check the TCRdb D call of TRBD1. The CDR3 has 17 residues. Germline V gene lookup returns CDR1 MGHRA and CDR2 YSYEKL.

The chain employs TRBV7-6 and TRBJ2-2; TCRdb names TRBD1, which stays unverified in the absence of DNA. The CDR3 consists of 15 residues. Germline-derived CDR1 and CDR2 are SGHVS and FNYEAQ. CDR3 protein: CASSPRPRGTGELFF.

The CDR3 sequence is CSAGDTRTDTQYF. The chain uses TRBV20-1 and TRBJ2-3. Germline values: CDR1 DFQATT, CDR2 SNEGSKA (reference sequence). The CDR3 contains 13 residues.

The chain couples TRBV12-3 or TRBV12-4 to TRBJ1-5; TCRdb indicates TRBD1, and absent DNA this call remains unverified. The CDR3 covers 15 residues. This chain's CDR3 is CASSLTGLQDQPQHF.

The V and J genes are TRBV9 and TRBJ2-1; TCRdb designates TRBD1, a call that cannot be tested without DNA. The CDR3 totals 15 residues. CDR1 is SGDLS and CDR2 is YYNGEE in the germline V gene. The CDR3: CASSVVGQDHNEQFF.

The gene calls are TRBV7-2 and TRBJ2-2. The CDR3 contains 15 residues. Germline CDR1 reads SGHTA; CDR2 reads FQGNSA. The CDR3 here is CASSPETGHTGELFF.

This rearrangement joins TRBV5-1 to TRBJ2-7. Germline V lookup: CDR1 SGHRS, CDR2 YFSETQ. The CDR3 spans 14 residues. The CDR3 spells CASSGSLSSYEQYF.

The CDR3 sequence is CASSRETNTDTQYF. The rearrangement links TRBV18 to TRBJ2-3. Germline CDR1 is KGHSH and CDR2 is LQKENI. The length of the CDR3 is 14 residues.

CDR3 protein: CASTGARGNTIYF. This chain joins TRBV7-8 and TRBJ1-3; TCRdb indicates TRBD1, and absent DNA this call remains unverified. The CDR3 contains 13 residues. CDR1 and CDR2 (germline): SGHVS, FQNEAQ.

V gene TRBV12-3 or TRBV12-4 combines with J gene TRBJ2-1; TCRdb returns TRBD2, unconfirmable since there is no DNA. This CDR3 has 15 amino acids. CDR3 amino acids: CASSLGLAARDEQFF.

The CDR3 region is CASSLTSRTQYF. V and J are TRBV28 and TRBJ2-3. Germline assignment: CDR1 MDHEN and CDR2 SYDVKM. The length of the CDR3 is 12 residues.

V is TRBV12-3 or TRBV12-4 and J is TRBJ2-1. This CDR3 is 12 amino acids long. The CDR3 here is CASRLRPWEQFF.

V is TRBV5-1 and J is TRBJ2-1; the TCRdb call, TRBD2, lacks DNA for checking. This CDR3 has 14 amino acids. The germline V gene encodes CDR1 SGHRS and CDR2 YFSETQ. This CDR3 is CASSPSTRDNEQFF.

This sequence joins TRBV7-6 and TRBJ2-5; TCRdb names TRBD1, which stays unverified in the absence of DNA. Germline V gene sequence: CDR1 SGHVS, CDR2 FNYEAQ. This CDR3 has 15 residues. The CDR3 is CASSAHRTGYETQYF.

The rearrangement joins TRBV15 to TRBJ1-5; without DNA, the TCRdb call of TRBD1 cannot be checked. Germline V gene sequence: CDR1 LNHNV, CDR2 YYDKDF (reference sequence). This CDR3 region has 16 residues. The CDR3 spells CATSRDPGDSNQPQHF.

The CDR3 here is CSARGVRAGNTEAFF. The chain carries TRBV20-1 and TRBJ1-1; TCRdb selects TRBD1, and the lack of DNA leaves this call unchecked. CDR1 DFQATT and CDR2 SNEGSKA come from the germline V gene (reference sequence). This CDR3 region has 15 residues.

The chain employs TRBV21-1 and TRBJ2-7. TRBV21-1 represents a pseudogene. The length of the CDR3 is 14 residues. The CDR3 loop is CASSKGSLGYEQYF.

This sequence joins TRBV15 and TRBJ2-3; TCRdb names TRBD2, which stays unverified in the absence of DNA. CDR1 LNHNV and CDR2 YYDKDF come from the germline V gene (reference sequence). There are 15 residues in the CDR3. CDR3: CATSRTGEWGDTQYF.

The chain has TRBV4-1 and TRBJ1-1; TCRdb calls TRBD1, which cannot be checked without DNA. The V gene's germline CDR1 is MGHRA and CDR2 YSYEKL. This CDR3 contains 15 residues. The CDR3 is CASSQQTGMFAEAFF.

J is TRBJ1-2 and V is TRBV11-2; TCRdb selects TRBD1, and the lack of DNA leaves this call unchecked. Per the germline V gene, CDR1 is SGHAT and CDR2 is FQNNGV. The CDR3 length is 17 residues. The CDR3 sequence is CASSLGRDRRRDYGYTF.

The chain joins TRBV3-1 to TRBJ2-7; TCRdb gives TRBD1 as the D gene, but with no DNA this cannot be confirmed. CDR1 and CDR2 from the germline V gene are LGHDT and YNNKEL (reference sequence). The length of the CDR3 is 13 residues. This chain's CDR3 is CASSSGQVFEQYF.

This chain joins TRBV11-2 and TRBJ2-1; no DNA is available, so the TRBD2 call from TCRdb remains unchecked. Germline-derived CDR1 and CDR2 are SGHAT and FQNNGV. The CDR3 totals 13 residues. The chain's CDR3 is CASSTGLYNEQFF.